This T cell receptor beta chain was documented in a study of Ad26.COV2.S vaccination and SARS-CoV-2 variants. Only in-frame clones appear in the TCRdb table, and some are missing; sequencing was by immunoSEQ multiplex PCR. Altogether 410,000 or so clones are present, roughly 90% being singletons, with the ten largest covering roughly 1.7%. Germline assignment: CDR1 MDHEN and CDR2 SYDVKM. V gave up 8 bases and J gave up 1 base; unmatched junction bases: 7. The CDR3 length is 15 residues. The sample's treatment: around 19 received Ad26.COV2.S at low or high dose, single or two shots; about 5 received placebo; per-sample allocation not given. Sampling happened 63 days after the first vaccine or placebo injection.

The gene calls are TRBV28 and TRBJ2-2; TRBD1 matches at 7 bases. The sample consisted of peripheral blood, taken in a trial of Ad26.COV2.S vaccine versus placebo. This sequence was found in a person aged 18-60 years who received the Ad26.COV2.S COVID-19 vaccine or a placebo. This chain's CDR3 is CASGSDRMNTGELFF. The CDR3 nucleotides are TGTGCCAGCGGGTCGGACAGGATGAACACCGGGGAGCTGTTTTTT.